The entry below gives a single T cell receptor beta chain sequence along with its context. Its antigen is not known. This sample is part of a study of cytomegalovirus exposure and HLA in healthy donors. General study results and limits: A later analysis found most CMV-associated TCR beta chains apparently HLA-restricted. The investigators catalogued 150 or so TCR beta chains as cytomegalovirus-associated.

Use of 60 Vbeta and 13 Jbeta primers characterized the PCR. Here immunoSEQ multiplex PCR was the method, and the copy in TCRdb shows in-frame clones only, minus some. The table has about 120,000 clones, roughly 79% seen once. CDR3 size: 15 residues. In germline, CDR1 is LNHDA, CDR2 SQIVND (reference sequence). Trimming shortened V by 4 bases and J by 5 bases, and 18 bases separated the two germline ends. Input material: PBMCs. This sequence joins TRBV19 and TRBJ2-7, with a tentative D call TRBD1 (6 bases). This clonotype was obtained from a woman in her twenties or thirties in good health and CMV-seronegative. The CDR3: CASSNPGTTGHEQYF. CDR3 nucleotides: TGTGCCAGTAGTAACCCCGGGACAACAGGCCACGAGCAGTACTTC.